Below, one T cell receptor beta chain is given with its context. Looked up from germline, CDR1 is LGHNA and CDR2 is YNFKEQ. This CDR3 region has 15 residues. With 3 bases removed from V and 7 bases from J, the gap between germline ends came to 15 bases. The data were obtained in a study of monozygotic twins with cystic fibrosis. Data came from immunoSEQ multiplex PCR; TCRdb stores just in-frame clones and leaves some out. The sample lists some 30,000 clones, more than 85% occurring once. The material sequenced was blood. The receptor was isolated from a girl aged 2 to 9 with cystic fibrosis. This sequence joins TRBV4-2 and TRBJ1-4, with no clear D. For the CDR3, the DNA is TGTGCCAGCAGCCACCTCGCAGTCAAGGGTGAAAAACTGTTTTTT. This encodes CASSHLAVKGEKLFF.